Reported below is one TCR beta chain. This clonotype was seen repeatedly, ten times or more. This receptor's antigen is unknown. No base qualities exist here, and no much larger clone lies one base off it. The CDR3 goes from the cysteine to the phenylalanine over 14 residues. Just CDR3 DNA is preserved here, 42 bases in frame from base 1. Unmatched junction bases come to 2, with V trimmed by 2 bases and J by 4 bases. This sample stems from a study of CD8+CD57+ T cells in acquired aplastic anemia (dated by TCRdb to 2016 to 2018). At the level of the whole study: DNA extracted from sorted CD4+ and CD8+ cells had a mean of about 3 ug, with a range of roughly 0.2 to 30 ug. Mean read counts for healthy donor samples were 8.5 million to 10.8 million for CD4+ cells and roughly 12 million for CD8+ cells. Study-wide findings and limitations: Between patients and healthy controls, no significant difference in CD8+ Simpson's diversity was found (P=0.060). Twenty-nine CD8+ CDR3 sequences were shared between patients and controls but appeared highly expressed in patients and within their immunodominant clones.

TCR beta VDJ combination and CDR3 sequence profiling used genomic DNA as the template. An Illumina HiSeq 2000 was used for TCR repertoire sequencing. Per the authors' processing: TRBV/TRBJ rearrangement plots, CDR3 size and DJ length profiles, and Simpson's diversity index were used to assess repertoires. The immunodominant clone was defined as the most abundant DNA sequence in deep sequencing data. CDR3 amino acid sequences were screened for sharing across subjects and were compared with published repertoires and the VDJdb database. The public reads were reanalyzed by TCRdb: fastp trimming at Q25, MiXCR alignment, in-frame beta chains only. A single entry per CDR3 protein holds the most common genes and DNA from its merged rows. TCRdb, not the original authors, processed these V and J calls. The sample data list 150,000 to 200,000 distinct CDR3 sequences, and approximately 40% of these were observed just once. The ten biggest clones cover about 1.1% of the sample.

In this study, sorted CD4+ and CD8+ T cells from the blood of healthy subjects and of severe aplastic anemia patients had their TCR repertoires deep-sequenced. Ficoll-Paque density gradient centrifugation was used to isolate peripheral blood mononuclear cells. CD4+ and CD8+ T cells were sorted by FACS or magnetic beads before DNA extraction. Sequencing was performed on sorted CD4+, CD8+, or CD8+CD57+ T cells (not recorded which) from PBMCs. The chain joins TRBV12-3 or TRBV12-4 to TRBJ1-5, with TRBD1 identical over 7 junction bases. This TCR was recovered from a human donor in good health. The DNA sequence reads TGTGCCAGCAGTTTAACAGGGGAGAATCAGCCCCAGCATTTT. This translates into CASSLTGENQPQHF.